A selection of T cell receptor beta chains follows, all from one sample in a study of Graves' ophthalmopathy and Graves' hyperthyroidism. MiXCR, applied by TCRdb to the multiplex PCR reads, yields one record per CDR3 protein. There are 660,000 or so distinct CDR3 sequences in the sample; approximately 39% occur only once, and more than 2.5% lies in the top ten. Sequenced material: peripheral blood. The receptors were sampled from an adult man with Graves' ophthalmopathy. The CDR3 runs from the conserved cysteine through the conserved F or W. Each record gives: V gene, J gene, CDR3 length, clone size, D gene, CDR3 protein, CDR3 DNA. D genes are given only for firm matches. Size tells how often a clone was seen (once, few, many) or the class of an expanded clone, and some rows leave it out.

>TRBV29-1|TRBJ1-1|10|-|-
CSVGGFEAFF
TGCAGCGTTGGGGGTTTTGAGGCTTTCTTT
>TRBV11-1|TRBJ1-4|15|-|TRBD1
CASSSVQGAREKLFF
TGTGCCAGCAGCTCTGTCCAGGGGGCGCGGGAAAAACTGTTTTTT
>TRBV29-1|TRBJ1-2|13|many|TRBD1
CSVEEATGHGYTF
TGCAGCGTTGAAGAAGCGACAGGGCATGGCTACACCTTC
>TRBV7-3|TRBJ2-7|12|-|-
CASSSYTGELYF
TGTGCCAGCAGCTCCTACACCGGGGAGCTGTACTTC
>TRBV24-1|TRBJ2-2|16|many|TRBD2
CATSDFRGANTGELFF
TGTGCCACCAGTGATTTTCGGGGGGCGAACACCGGGGAGCTGTTTTTT
>TRBV2|TRBJ2-2|14|few|TRBD1
CASRWDRGTGELFF
TGTGCCAGCAGATGGGACAGGGGCACCGGGGAGCTGTTTTTT
>TRBV6-6|TRBJ1-1|14|few|-
CASSMGGLNTEAFF
TGTGCCAGCAGTATGGGGGGACTGAACACTGAAGCTTTCTTT
>TRBV10-3|TRBJ1-2|14|-|-
CAIRETGLSYGYTF
TGTGCCATCCGTGAAACCGGGTTGTCCTATGGCTACACCTTC
>TRBV3-1|TRBJ1-1|15|-|-
CASSQDTGTNTEAFF
TGTGCCAGCAGCCAAGATACAGGAACGAACACTGAAGCTTTCTTT
>TRBV9|TRBJ1-6|16|-|-
CASSQTPQTGGSPLHF
TGTGCCAGCAGCCAGACCCCGCAGACAGGAGGTTCACCCCTCCACTTT
>TRBV20-1|TRBJ1-5|14|many|-
CSAILQGGNQPQHF
TGCAGTGCTATACTCCAGGGTGGCAATCAGCCCCAGCATTTT
>TRBV29-1|TRBJ1-2|13|-|TRBD1
CSVTGQGPLGYTF
TGCAGCGTAACCGGACAGGGCCCGTTGGGCTACACCTTC
>TRBV29-1|TRBJ1-1|13|many|-
CSVAWDTNTEAFF
TGCAGCGTTGCGTGGGACACCAACACTGAAGCTTTCTTT
>TRBV2|TRBJ1-4|15|-|-
CASSPVVATNEKLFF
TGTGCCAGCAGTCCGGTGGTCGCAACTAATGAAAAACTGTTTTTT
>TRBV24-1|TRBJ2-7|15|-|-
CATSDTDARRDEQYF
TGTGCCACCAGTGATACGGACGCTAGGCGAGACGAGCAGTACTTC
>TRBV9|TRBJ1-6|13|many|-
CASSVTHNSPLHF
TGTGCCAGCAGCGTAACCCATAATTCACCCCTCCACTTT
>TRBV10-2|TRBJ1-2|14|-|-
CASSEDPRLEGYTF
TGCGCCAGCAGTGAGGACCCCCGACTGGAAGGCTACACCTTC
>TRBV12-3/TRBV12-4|TRBJ1-1|13|-|TRBD1
CATRPGQMTEAFF
TGTGCCACCAGACCGGGACAGATGACTGAAGCTTTCTTT
>TRBV4-2|TRBJ1-1|16|-|-
CASSPYFRGVTAEAFF
TGTGCCAGCAGCCCCTATTTTAGGGGGGTGACAGCTGAAGCTTTCTTT
>TRBV6-6|TRBJ1-2|13|many|-
CASSYEAMGGYTF
TGTGCCAGCAGTTACGAAGCAATGGGGGGCTACACCTTC
>TRBV5-1|TRBJ1-2|14|-|TRBD1
CASSPWTGNYGHTF
TGCGCCAGCAGCCCCTGGACAGGGAACTATGGCCACACCTTC
>TRBV6-6|TRBJ1-5|16|-|-
CASSVWGGAGNQPQHF
TGTGCCAGCAGTGTGTGGGGGGGGGCTGGCAATCAGCCCCAGCATTTT
>TRBV7-9|TRBJ2-2|17|many|TRBD1
CASRLTGARMNTGELFF
TGTGCCAGCAGGCTAACAGGGGCTAGGATGAACACCGGGGAGCTGTTTTTT
>TRBV19|TRBJ2-6|15|many|-
CASSMRGFGANVLTF
TGTGCCAGTAGTATGAGGGGCTTTGGGGCCAACGTCCTGACTTTC
>TRBV2|TRBJ2-7|15|-|TRBD2
CASRRTSGRAYEQYF
TGTGCCAGCAGGCGGACTAGCGGGAGGGCCTACGAGCAGTACTTC
>TRBV7-6|TRBJ1-2|13|many|-
CASSLEGRDGYTF
TGTGCCAGCAGCTTAGAAGGGCGCGATGGCTACACCTTC
>TRBV3-1|TRBJ2-5|14|many|TRBD2
CASSRLAGEETQYF
TGTGCCAGCAGCCGTCTAGCGGGGGAGGAGACCCAGTACTTC
>TRBV10-3|TRBJ1-2|12|once|-
CASSPREGRYTF
TGTGCCAGCTCACCAAGGGAAGGCCGCTACACCTTC
>TRBV30|TRBJ1-2|13|-|TRBD1
CAWVSGTGGAYTF
TGTGCCTGGGTCTCCGGGACAGGGGGTGCCTACACCTTC
>TRBV5-1|TRBJ2-7|14|many|-
CASSLRASLDEQYF
TGCGCCAGCAGCTTAAGGGCGTCCCTCGACGAGCAGTACTTC
>TRBV19|TRBJ2-7|13|many|-
CASSMKPYGEQYF
TGTGCCAGTAGTATGAAGCCTTACGGCGAGCAGTACTTC
>TRBV4-1|TRBJ1-1|13|-|-
CASREGANTEASF
TGTGCCAGCAGGGAAGGGGCGAACACTGAAGCTTCCTTT
>TRBV20-1|TRBJ1-2|12|many|-
CSARRGDYGYTF
TGCAGTGCTAGAAGAGGGGACTATGGCTACACCTTC
>TRBV7-9|TRBJ1-1|15|once|-
CASSPGTSGIDEAFF
TGTGCCAGCAGCCCCGGGACTAGCGGGATCGATGAAGCTTTCTTT
>TRBV30|TRBJ2-7|13|once|-
CAWSVLSQDEQYF
TGTGCCTGGAGTGTACTCTCCCAGGACGAGCAGTACTTC
>TRBV7-2|TRBJ2-7|15|many|TRBD2
CASSLITSGSYEQYF
TGTGCCAGCAGCTTAATCACTAGCGGCTCCTACGAGCAGTACTTC
>TRBV20-1|TRBJ2-5|15|few|TRBD2
CSATRGDRPSETQYF
TGCAGTGCTACCCGGGGGGATCGTCCAAGTGAGACCCAGTACTTC
>TRBV20-1|TRBJ2-5|14|-|TRBD2
CSTTSGGAWETQYF
TGCAGCACAACTAGCGGGGGGGCCTGGGAGACCCAGTACTTC
>TRBV27|TRBJ1-2|14|many|TRBD1
CASSLSTGNYGYTF
TGTGCCAGCAGTTTATCGACAGGGAACTATGGCTACACCTTC
>TRBV5-1|TRBJ2-5|13|many|-
CASSSGTQETQYF
TGTGCCAGCAGCTCCGGGACACAAGAGACCCAGTACTTC
>TRBV5-1|TRBJ2-5|13|many|TRBD2
CASRLRGAETQYF
TGCGCCAGCAGGTTGCGGGGGGCTGAGACCCAGTACTTC
>TRBV29-1|TRBJ2-7|12|-|-
CSLAPREHEQYF
TGCAGCTTGGCCCCCAGGGAACACGAGCAGTACTTC
>TRBV19|TRBJ1-5|13|-|-
CASSRGVNQPQHF
TGTGCCAGTAGTCGAGGGGTTAATCAGCCCCAGCATTTT
>TRBV5-5|TRBJ1-1|14|-|-
CASSLDGQFFQSFF
TGTGCCAGCAGCTTGGACGGTCAATTCTTCCAGAGTTTCTTT
>TRBV20-1|TRBJ2-6|15|few|-
CSAKTYLSGANVLTF
TGCAGTGCCAAGACATACCTCTCTGGGGCCAACGTCCTGACTTTC
>TRBV7-2|TRBJ2-7|13|many|-
CASSLRLVHEQYF
TGTGCCAGCAGCCTCCGACTCGTCCACGAGCAGTACTTC
>TRBV7-2|TRBJ1-3|16|many|-
CASSLAFLPPGNTIYF
TGTGCCAGCAGCTTAGCTTTCCTTCCTCCTGGGAACACCATATATTTT
>TRBV10-2|TRBJ2-5|15|-|TRBD1
CASSGAGTEEETQYF
TGCGCCAGCAGTGGGGCCGGGACAGAGGAAGAGACCCAGTACTTC
>TRBV5-1|TRBJ1-4|15|once|-
CASSLGAATSEKLFF
TGCGCCAGCAGCTTGGGGGCAGCAACTAGTGAAAAACTGTTTTTT
>TRBV10-2|TRBJ2-7|12|-|-
CASVDGDSEQYF
TGCGCCAGCGTAGATGGGGATTCCGAGCAGTACTTC
>TRBV24-1|TRBJ2-2|16|-|-
CATSARGSTNTGELFF
TGTGCCACCAGCGCCAGGGGCTCGACGAACACCGGGGAGCTGTTTTTT
>TRBV11-2|TRBJ2-7|15|few|-
CASRTYTRDKYEQYF
TGTGCCAGCAGGACATATACGCGGGACAAATACGAGCAGTACTTC
>TRBV30|TRBJ2-7|14|-|-
CAWSGDFTNYEQYF
TGTGCCTGGAGTGGGGACTTCACGAACTACGAGCAGTACTTC
>TRBV10-3|TRBJ1-2|14|many|-
CAISGGQFEHGYTF
TGTGCCATCAGTGGAGGGCAGTTTGAGCATGGCTACACCTTC
>TRBV2|TRBJ2-6|15|many|-
CASRGLAAGANVLTF
TGTGCCAGCAGGGGGCTGGCTGCTGGGGCCAACGTCCTGACTTTC
>TRBV10-3|TRBJ1-1|14|many|-
CAISESQTNTEAFF
TGTGCCATCAGTGAGTCCCAGACGAACACTGAAGCTTTCTTT